This T cell receptor beta chain was sequenced for a study of shared clonotypes between healthy human individuals. Each subset's genomic DNA was shared equally among a number of immunoSEQ plates. Here immunoSEQ multiplex PCR was the method, and the copy in TCRdb shows in-frame clones only, minus some. Of 2 million to 2.5 million clones listed, about 92% are singletons. V gave up 6 bases and J gave up 7 bases, with 11 bases separating them. This CDR3 has 12 amino acids. Germline CDR1 is SGHTS and CDR2 is YDEGEE. This clone was detected a few times. The sample was naive CD4+ T cells from PBMCs. The subset is: CD45RA+ positively selected. This chain joins TRBV5-8 and TRBJ1-5; D gene ambiguous. This receptor was obtained from a man aged 18 to 30 in good health. Some clones in this sample may be carry-over from other donors' samples. For the CDR3, the DNA is TGTGCCAGCACATTTATGGGCCAGCCCCAGCATTTT. Protein product: CASTFMGQPQHF.